This T cell receptor (beta chain) was obtained from a study of cytomegalovirus exposure and HLA in healthy donors. Study as a whole: Most donors, 81% of a few hundred genotyped, fell in the Caucasian-associated ancestry cluster. General study points: High sensitivity and specificity were reportedly achieved when the classifier diagnosed cytomegalovirus status. A missense DCLRE1C variant was associated with V- and J-gene trimming of TCR beta chains in a later analysis, and an independent cohort replicated the association.

Notes on this clone: Its matching antigen is unknown.

PCR used 60 Vbeta primers and 13 Jbeta primers. Produced via immunoSEQ multiplex PCR; TCRdb's table is partial and in-frame only. The sample includes about 110,000 clones, roughly two thirds of them seen just once. Source material: PBMCs. This TCR was recovered from a female donor in good health and CMV-seronegative.

DNA of the CDR3: TGCGCCAGCAGCTTGGTGCAGGGGTTAAATGAGCAGTTCTTC. It is translated as CASSLVQGLNEQFF. V and J are TRBV5-1 and TRBJ2-1; D possibly corresponds to TRBD1 (6 bases). Germline CDR1 and CDR2: SGHRS and YFSETQ. V was shortened by 0 bases and J by 7 bases, with 11 bases between the two germline ends. This CDR3 has 14 residues. Looking up the rest from reference TRBV5-1 and TRBJ2-1 gives the full variable domain: KAGVTQTPRYLIKTRGQQVTLSCSPISGHRSVSWYQQTPGQGLQFLFEYFSETQRNKGNFPGRFSGRQFSNSRSEMNVSTLELGDSALYLCASSLVQGLNEQFFGPGTRLTVL.